This paragraph covers one T cell receptor beta chain sequence. It has no known antigen specificity. No quality values exist for individual bases; no much larger clone is one base distant. The immunoSEQ Assay, a bias-controlled multiplex PCR, was used to amplify TCRbeta CDR3 regions from genomic DNA. Per the original workflow: Nucleated cell counts per sample were estimated from amplification of reference gene primers within the assay. To quantify the absolute abundance of each unique TCRbeta CDR3 rearrangement, sequence reads were collapsed and filtered. For each sample, productive Simpson clonality was calculated by taking the square root of Simpson's diversity index across productive rearrangements. As stored in TCRdb, this immuneACCESS dataset retains in-frame rearrangements with V and J assigned. A fraction of the clones does not appear; measured against another copy, unresolved V genes explain less than half of the discrepancy, and the remainder lacks a known reason. The V and J calls and clone size were taken over from that table, and D and trimming were inferred from the DNA. Counted in this sample were some 130,000 clones; about 91% of them appeared once. About 9.4% of the sample goes to the ten largest clones.

The sample comes from a study of blood T cell repertoires in COVID-19 (dated by TCRdb to about 2020). Notes on the research overall: Samples from collaborators originated in the United States, Italy and Spain and spanned both the acute and convalescent phases of COVID-19. The material from the prospective study consisted of cDNA or gDNA derived from T cells, B-cell-depleted T cells, or PBMCs. Subjects who had been exposed to COVID-19, were actively infected with it, or had recovered from it provided the deeply sampled blood TCRbeta repertoires that made up the dataset. A freely available public database, intended as a resource for researchers studying the immune response to SARS-CoV-2, is where the repertoires were released. Samples came from the ongoing ImmuneRACE study (first 160 participants) plus 1,254 subjects from 6 global collaborators. Sample metadata almost always included a de-identified subject ID, COVID-19 status, age in years and sex. Where HLA class I and class II types were available, the types were taken from metadata supplied by the sample provider, not from assay-based typing. The study at large found these results: How much clinical and demographic metadata was included differed by source and by participant, and the metadata was provided uncurated.

Whole blood was collected in K2EDTA tubes by collaborating institutions according to the institutions' own protocols. For TCRbeta analysis, collaborator samples were shipped as frozen whole blood, as isolated PBMCs, or as DNA extracted from either sample type. The CDR3, cysteine through phenylalanine, is 17 amino acids long. The retained sequence is limited to the CDR3, 51 bases, with the frame set at the first base. Clipping removes 0 bases from V and 0 bases from J, with 8 as the unmatched junction base count. CDR1 and CDR2 (LGHDT, YNNKEL) derive from the germline V gene (reference sequence). Sequencing was carried out using peripheral blood. The chain uses TRBV3-1 (or the pseudogene TRBV3-2) and TRBJ2-7, with 7 bases in between that match TRBD1. The origin of this receptor is a man aged 50-59 years with acute or convalescent COVID-19. The nucleotide sequence is given as TGTGCCAGCAGCCAAGATCGAGGACAGGCCCACTCCTACGAGCAGTACTTC. It is translated as CASSQDRGQAHSYEQYF.